This T cell receptor (beta chain) came from a study of regulatory T cells in long-lasting Graves disease. Study-level information: The study enrolled newly diagnosed Graves' patients on antithyroid drugs under 3 months. General study findings and limits: Study of thyroid tissue was not done, with only peripheral blood studied.

Both iRepertoire HTBI primers and Arm-PCR of CDR3 regions were used to build the TCR beta libraries. TCRdb called the multiplex PCR reads again in MiXCR, with one record for every CDR3 protein. Among under 250,000 distinct CDR3 sequences listed, approximately 18% were seen once. V trimming: 8 bases; J trimming: 6 bases; junction bases outside the gene matches: 11. CDR3 length equals 15 residues. Time point: newly diagnosed GD, antithyroid drugs for less than 3 months. There was RNA extracted from PBMCs, and the TCR library was made from it. This clonotype was seen at least ten times. The antigen remains undetermined. The same sample was also used in a study of T cells in Graves' hyperthyroidism and ophthalmopathy. According to that study: The HTBI primer set drove a first-round RT-PCR of the TCR CDR3. Most clonotypes expanded in the thyroid (above 0.001) were also present in blood.

The V gene is TRBV12-3 or TRBV12-4, the J gene TRBJ2-2; 8 positions match TRBD1. The receptor was isolated from a woman aged 25 to 45 with Graves disease. Sequencing used peripheral blood mononuclear cells (PBMCs), obtained at new diagnosis, from a patient treated with antithyroid drugs. CDR3 sequence: CASEVDRGWAGELFF. Written as DNA, the CDR3 is TGTGCCAGCGAAGTCGACAGGGGATGGGCCGGGGAGCTGTTTTTT.